This section outlines one T cell receptor beta chain sequence together with its context. Its specificity is not known. This sample is drawn from a study of cytomegalovirus exposure and HLA in healthy donors. Deletions cut 4 bases from V and 3 bases from J, with 16 bases between. The germline CDR1 and CDR2 sequences are SGHDN and FVKESK. The CDR3 is made up of 15 amino acids. Study findings and constraints: That first-cohort TCR clusters tended to co-occur in the 130 or so validation repertoires was found in a later analysis. Most TCR sequences were seen very rarely across donors, but some public TCRs occurred in many. According to the study, 160 or so TCR beta chains were cytomegalovirus-associated.

Sequenced by immunoSEQ multiplex PCR; TCRdb stores in-frame clones only, minus some. The sample records roughly 120,000 clones, 86% being singletons. The donors were members of the validation cohort comprising roughly 130 subjects, separate from the roughly 690-subject first cohort. The rearrangement uses TRBV14 and TRBJ2-7; D is uncertain. Specimen: PBMCs. This sequence was found in a young man in good health and CMV-seronegative. CDR3 in amino acids: CASSPSSGPLYEQYF. The CDR3 DNA reads as TGTGCCAGCAGCCCATCGTCTGGGCCCCTCTACGAGCAGTACTTC.